Detailed here is one TCR beta chain. Germline V lookup: CDR1 SGHVS, CDR2 FQNEAQ. The CDR3 extends over 16 amino acids. Trimming took off 1 base at V and 3 bases at J, with 13 bases between the two ends. One entry per CDR3 protein, called by TCRdb with MiXCR from the RT-PCR reads. The data show about 200,000 distinct CDR3 sequences, with around two fifths seen just once and 33% held by the top ten. These data belong to a study of patients and donors after allogeneic stem cell transplantation. Sequences were obtained from blood, either unsorted or a sorted T cell fraction (not recorded which). The chain couples TRBV7-8 to TRBJ2-4; perhaps TRBD2 as D (5 bases). The sequence was collected from a human donor who was either an allogeneic HSCT recipient or a stem cell or donor lymphocyte infusion donor (not recorded which). It is not recorded whose cells these are; they may come from a transplant donor. CDR3 nucleotide sequence: TGTGCCAGCAGCTTAGGCTCGATCGGAGGCAAAAACATTCAGTACTTC. Translating gives CASSLGSIGGKNIQYF.